The present TCR beta chain was sequenced within a study of cytomegalovirus exposure and HLA in healthy donors. This CDR3 has 15 amino acids. Deletions cut 2 bases from V and 0 bases from J, with 8 bases between. Germline CDR1 and CDR2: KGHSH and LQKENI. This clone was picked up one time. Its antigen is unknown. Whole-study results and caveats: A link between a missense DCLRE1C variant and TCR beta V- and J-gene trimming emerged from a later analysis. Later analysis showed TCR association rates varying by HLA locus, highest for DRB1 and lowest for HLA-C. Earlier findings revealed that most TCR beta V segments proved productive either about 87% or about 30% of the time. Follow-up analysis seemed to connect common viral pathogens with several of the most significant clusters identified.

Primers included in the PCR were 60 Vbeta and 13 Jbeta primers. The protocol was immunoSEQ multiplex PCR, while the TCRdb copy is restricted to in-frame clones and leaves out a portion. The repertoire holds some 150,000 clones, over 75% seen once, with roughly 1.7% in the top ten. The TCR was taken from a woman in her twenties or thirties in good health and CMV-seronegative. The sequenced sample was PBMCs. The V call is TRBV18, the J call TRBJ2-1; D call uncertain. CDR3 DNA: TGTGCCAGCTCACCATTGGCCAGCTCCTACAATGAGCAGTTCTTC. Amino acid sequence: CASSPLASSYNEQFF. The variable domain in full, with the rest retrieved from reference TRBV18 and TRBJ2-1, is NAGVMQNPRHLVRRRGQEARLRCSPMKGHSHVYWYRQLPEEGLKFMVYLQKENIIDESGMPKERFSAEFPKEGPSILRIQQVVRGDSAAYFCASSPLASSYNEQFFGPGTRLTVL.